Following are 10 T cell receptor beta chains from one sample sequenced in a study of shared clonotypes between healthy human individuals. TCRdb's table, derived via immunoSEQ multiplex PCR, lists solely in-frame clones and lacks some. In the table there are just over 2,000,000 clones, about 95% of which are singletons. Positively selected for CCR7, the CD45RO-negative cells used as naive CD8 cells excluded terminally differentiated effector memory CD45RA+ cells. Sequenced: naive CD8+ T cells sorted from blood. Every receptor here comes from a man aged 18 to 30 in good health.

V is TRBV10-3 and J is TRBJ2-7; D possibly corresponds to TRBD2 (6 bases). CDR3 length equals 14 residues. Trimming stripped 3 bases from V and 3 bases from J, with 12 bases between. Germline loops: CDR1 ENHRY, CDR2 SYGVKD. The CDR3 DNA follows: TGTGCCATCAGTGAACCCTGGCGGGACTACGAGCAGTACTTC. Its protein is CAISEPWRDYEQYF.

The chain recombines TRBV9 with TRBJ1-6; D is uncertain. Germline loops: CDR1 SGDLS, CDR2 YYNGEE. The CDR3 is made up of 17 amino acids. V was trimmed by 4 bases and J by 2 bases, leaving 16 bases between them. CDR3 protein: CASSPKGEWAYNSPLHF. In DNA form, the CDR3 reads TGTGCCAGCAGCCCGAAGGGAGAATGGGCCTATAATTCACCCCTCCACTTT.

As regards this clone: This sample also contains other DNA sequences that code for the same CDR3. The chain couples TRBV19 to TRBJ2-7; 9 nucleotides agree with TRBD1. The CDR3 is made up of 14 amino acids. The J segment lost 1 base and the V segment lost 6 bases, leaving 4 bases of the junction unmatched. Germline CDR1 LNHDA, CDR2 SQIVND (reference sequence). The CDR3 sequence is CASRPGQGSYEQYF. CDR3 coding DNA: TGTGCCAGTAGACCGGGACAGGGATCCTACGAGCAGTACTTC.

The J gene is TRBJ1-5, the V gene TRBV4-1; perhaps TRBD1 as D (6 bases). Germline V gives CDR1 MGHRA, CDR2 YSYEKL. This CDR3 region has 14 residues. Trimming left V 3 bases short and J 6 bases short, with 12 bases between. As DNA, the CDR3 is TGCGCCAGCAGCCATGTACAGGGTCCTCAGCCCCAGCATTTT. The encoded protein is CASSHVQGPQPQHF.

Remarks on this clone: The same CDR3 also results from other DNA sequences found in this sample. The CDR3: CAISESGTSSYNEQFF. The CDR3 region has the DNA TGTGCCATCAGTGAGTCGGGGACTAGCTCCTACAATGAGCAGTTCTTC. J is TRBJ2-1 and V is TRBV10-3; 8 bases are shared with TRBD2. This CDR3 has 16 residues. J lost 0 bases, V lost 0 bases, and 1 base had no gene match. CDR1 and CDR2 from the germline V gene are ENHRY and SYGVKD.

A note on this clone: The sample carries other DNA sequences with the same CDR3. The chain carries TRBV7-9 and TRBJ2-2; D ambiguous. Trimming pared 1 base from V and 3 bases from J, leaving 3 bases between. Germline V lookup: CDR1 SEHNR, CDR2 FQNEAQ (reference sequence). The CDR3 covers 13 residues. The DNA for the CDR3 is TGTGCCAGCAGCTTAGGACACACCGGGGAGCTGTTTTTT. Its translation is CASSLGHTGELFF.

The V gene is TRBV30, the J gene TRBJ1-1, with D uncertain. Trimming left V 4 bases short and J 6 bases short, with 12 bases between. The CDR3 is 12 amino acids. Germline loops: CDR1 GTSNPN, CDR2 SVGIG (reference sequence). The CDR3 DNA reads TGTGCCTGGAATCGGCGTGGGGCTGAAGCTTTCTTT. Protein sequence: CAWNRRGAEAFF.

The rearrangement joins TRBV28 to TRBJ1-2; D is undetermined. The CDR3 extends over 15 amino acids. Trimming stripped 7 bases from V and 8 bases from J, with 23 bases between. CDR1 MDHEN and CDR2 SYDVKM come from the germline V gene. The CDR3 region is CASIRSEKILTGYTF. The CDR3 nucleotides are TGTGCCAGCATACGAAGCGAGAAGATCTTGACCGGCTACACCTTC.

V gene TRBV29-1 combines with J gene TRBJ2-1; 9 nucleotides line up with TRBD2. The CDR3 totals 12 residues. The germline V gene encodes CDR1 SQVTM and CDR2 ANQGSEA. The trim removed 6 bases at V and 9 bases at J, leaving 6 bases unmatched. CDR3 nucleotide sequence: TGCAGCGTCGTTAGCGGGAGAGGTGAGCAGTTCTTC. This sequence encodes CSVVSGRGEQFF.

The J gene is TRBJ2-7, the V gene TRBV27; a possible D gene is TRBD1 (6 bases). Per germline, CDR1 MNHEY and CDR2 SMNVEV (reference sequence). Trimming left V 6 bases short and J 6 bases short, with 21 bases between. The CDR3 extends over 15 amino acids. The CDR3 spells CASSYTGSLFREQYF. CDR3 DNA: TGTGCCAGCAGCTACACAGGGTCCCTTTTTCGCGAGCAGTACTTC.